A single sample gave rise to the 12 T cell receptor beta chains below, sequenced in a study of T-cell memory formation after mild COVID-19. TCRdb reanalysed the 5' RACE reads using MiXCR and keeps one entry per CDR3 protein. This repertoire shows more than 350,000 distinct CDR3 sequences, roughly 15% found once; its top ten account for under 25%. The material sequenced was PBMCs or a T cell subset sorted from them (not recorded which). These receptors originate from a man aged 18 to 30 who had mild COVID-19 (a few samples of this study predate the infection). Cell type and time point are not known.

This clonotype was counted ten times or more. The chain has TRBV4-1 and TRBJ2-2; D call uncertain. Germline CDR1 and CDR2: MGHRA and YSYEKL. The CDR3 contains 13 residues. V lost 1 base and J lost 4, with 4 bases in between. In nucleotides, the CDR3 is TGCGCCAGCAGCCAAGCGTCCACCGGGGAGCTGTTTTTT. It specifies CASSQASTGELFF.

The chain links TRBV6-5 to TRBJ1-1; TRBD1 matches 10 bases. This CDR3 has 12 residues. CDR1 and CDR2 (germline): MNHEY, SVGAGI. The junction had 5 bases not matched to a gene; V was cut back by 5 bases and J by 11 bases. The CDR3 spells CASSDRGRSAFF. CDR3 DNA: TGTGCCAGCAGTGACAGGGGGCGCAGTGCTTTCTTT.

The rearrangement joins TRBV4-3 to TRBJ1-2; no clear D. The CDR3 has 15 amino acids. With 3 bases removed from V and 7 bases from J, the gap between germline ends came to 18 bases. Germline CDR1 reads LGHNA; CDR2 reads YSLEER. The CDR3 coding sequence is TGCGCCAGCAGCCAGGGGTATGCCCGGCCTGCTGGCTACACCTTC. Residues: CASSQGYARPAGYTF.

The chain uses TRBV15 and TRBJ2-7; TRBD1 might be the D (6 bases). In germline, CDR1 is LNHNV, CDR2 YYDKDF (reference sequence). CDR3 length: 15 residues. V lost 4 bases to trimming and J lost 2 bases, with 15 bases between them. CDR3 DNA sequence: TGTGCCACCAGCATTCACCCAGGGGTCCCCTACGAGCAGTACGTC. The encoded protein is CATSIHPGVPYEQYV.

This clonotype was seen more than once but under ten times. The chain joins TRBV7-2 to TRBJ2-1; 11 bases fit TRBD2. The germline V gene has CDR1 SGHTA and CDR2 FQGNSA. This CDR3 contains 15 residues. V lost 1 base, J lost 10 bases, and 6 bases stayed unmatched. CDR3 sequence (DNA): TGTGCCAGCAGCTTAGTACTAGCGGGGGCCCAGGAGCAGTTCTTC. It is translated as CASSLVLAGAQEQFF.

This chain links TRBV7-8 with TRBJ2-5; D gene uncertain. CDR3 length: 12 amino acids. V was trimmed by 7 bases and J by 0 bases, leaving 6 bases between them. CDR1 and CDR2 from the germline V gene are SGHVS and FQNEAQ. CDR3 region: CASTFNQETQYF. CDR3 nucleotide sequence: TGTGCCAGCACCTTTAACCAAGAGACCCAGTACTTC.

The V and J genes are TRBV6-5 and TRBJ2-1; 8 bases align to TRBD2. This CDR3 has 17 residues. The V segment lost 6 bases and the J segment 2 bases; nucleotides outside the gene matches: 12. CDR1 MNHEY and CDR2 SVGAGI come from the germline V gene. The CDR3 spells CASSPTTSGHAYNEQFF. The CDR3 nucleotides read TGTGCCAGCAGCCCTACCACTAGCGGACACGCCTACAATGAGCAGTTCTTC.

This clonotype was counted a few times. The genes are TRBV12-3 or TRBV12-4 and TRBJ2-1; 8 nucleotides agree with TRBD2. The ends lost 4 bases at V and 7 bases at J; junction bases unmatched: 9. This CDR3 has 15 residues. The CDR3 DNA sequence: TGTGCCAGCAGTTCCCTTGCGGGGGGCCAGAATGAGCAGTTCTTC. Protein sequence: CASSSLAGGQNEQFF.

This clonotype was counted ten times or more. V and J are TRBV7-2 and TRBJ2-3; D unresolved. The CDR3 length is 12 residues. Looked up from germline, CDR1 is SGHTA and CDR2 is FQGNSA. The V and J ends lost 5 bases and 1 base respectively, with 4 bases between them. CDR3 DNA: TGTGCCAGCAGCACAGGCACAGATACGCAGTATTTT. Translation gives CASSTGTDTQYF.

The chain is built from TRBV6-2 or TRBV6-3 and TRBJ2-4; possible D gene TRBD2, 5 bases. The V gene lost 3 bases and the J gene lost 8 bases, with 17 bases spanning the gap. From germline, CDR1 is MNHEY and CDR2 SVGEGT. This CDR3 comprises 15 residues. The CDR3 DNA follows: TGTGCCAGCAGTTATACAGAAACTCGGGGAGACATTCAGTACTTC. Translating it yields CASSYTETRGDIQYF.

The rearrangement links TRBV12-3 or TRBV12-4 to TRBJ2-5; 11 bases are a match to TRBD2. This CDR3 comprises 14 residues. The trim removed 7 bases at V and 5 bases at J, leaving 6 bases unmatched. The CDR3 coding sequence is TGTGCCAGCACCATAGCGGGGGGGCCTGAGACCCAGTACTTC. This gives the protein CASTIAGGPETQYF.

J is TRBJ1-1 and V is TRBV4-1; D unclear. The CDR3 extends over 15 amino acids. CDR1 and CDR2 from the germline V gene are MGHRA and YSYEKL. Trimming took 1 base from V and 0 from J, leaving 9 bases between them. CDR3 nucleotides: TGCGCCAGCAGCCAAGTTGATATAATGAACACTGAAGCTTTCTTT. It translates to CASSQVDIMNTEAFF.